These 22 T cell receptor beta chains were all obtained from the same sample, sequenced in a study of cytomegalovirus exposure and HLA in healthy donors. Primers for the PCR totalled 60 Vbeta and 13 Jbeta. The protocol was immunoSEQ multiplex PCR, while the TCRdb copy is restricted to in-frame clones and leaves out a portion. In the table there are some 200,000 clones, around 80% of which are singletons. Input material: PBMCs. The source is a young woman in good health and CMV-seronegative.

The rearrangement uses TRBV2 and TRBJ1-2; D remains unclear. Germline CDR1 and CDR2: SNHLY and FYNNEI. This CDR3 comprises 17 residues. V was cut by 6 bases and J by 4 bases, with 24 bases left in between. This CDR3 is CASRASALFLEGYGYTF. The CDR3 nucleotides read TGTGCCAGCAGGGCCAGCGCTCTTTTTCTGGAGGGCTATGGCTACACCTTC. The full variable domain, completed using reference TRBV2 and TRBJ1-2, is EPEVTQTPSHQVTQMGQEVILRCVPISNHLYFYWYRQILGQKVEFLVSFYNNEISEKSEIFDDQFSVERPDGSNFTLKIRSTKLEDSAMYFCASRASALFLEGYGYTFGSGTRLTVV.

The chain couples TRBV6-5 to TRBJ2-1, with TRBD2 identical over 14 bases. V shed 6 bases and J 10 bases; nucleotides not matched to a gene: 8. The germline V gene encodes CDR1 MNHEY and CDR2 SVGAGI. The CDR3 is 15 amino acids. The CDR3 DNA follows: TGTGCCAGCAGCTCCGGGACTAGCGGGAGCGGGGAGCAGTTCTTC. Translating it yields CASSSGTSGSGEQFF.

This chain joins TRBV5-4 and TRBJ2-7, with 8 bases matching TRBD1. The CDR3 is made up of 13 amino acids. J gave up 0 bases and V 7 bases, and 3 bases lay outside the gene matches. CDR1 SGHNT and CDR2 YYREEE come from the germline V gene (reference sequence). CDR3 DNA sequence: TGTGCCAGCGGTGACAGGGGCTCCTACGAGCAGTACTTC. Its translation is CASGDRGSYEQYF.

DNA for the CDR3: TGCAGCGTTGCCACTGAATTCTACAATGAGCAGTTCTTC. This translates into CSVATEFYNEQFF. This chain links TRBV29-1 with TRBJ2-1; D is unclear. The CDR3 is made up of 13 amino acids. Per germline, CDR1 SQVTM and CDR2 ANQGSEA. V lost 4 bases and J 3 bases, leaving 10 bases between the germline ends.

This chain uses TRBV10-1 with TRBJ2-1; D might be TRBD2 (5 bases). The germline V and J ends were trimmed by 4 bases and 0 bases, with 10 bases remaining between them. CDR1 and CDR2 (germline): WNHNN, SYGVQD (reference sequence). The CDR3 consists of 15 residues. The CDR3 nucleotides are TGCGCCAGCAGTGGGCCGGGGAGCTCCTACAATGAGCAGTTCTTC. Translated, it gives CASSGPGSSYNEQFF.

The chain links TRBV18 to TRBJ2-2; perhaps TRBD1 as D (6 bases). The CDR3 has 15 amino acids. CDR1 is KGHSH and CDR2 is LQKENI in the germline V gene. The V end lost 1 base, the J end lost 3 bases, and 9 bases lay between the germline ends. CDR3 nucleotide sequence: TGTGCCAGCTCACCACGGGGGCCGGACACCGGGGAGCTGTTTTTT. Its protein is CASSPRGPDTGELFF.

The chain carries TRBV27 and TRBJ2-2, with 12 bases lining up with TRBD1. CDR3 length: 18 residues. Germline CDR1 and CDR2: MNHEY and SMNVEV (reference sequence). Trimming at V came to 7 bases and at J to 4 bases, leaving 13 bases not matched to a gene. The CDR3 nucleotides are TGTGCCAGCACCACGGGACAGGGGGCTTTACGACCCACCGGGGAGCTGTTTTTT. Its translation is CASTTGQGALRPTGELFF.

The rearrangement links TRBV7-9 to TRBJ2-7; D gene unclear. The CDR3 has 14 amino acids. Germline CDR1 SEHNR, CDR2 FQNEAQ (reference sequence). The CDR3 sequence is CSSSLGPTAYEQYV. The CDR3 DNA sequence: TGTTCCAGCAGCTTAGGTCCCACAGCCTACGAGCAGTACGTC.

The J gene is TRBJ2-1, the V gene TRBV19; the match to TRBD2 covers 11 bases. V shed 4 bases and J 2 bases; nucleotides not matched to a gene: 13. CDR1 and CDR2 (germline): LNHDA, SQIVND (reference sequence). CDR3 length equals 19 residues. CDR3 loop: CASSKHHTGTSGTYNEQFF. The CDR3 DNA is TGTGCCAGTAGTAAACATCATACCGGGACTAGCGGCACCTACAATGAGCAGTTCTTC.

Points on this clone: One junction end disagrees with the germline gene, perhaps due to a read error. The rearrangement links TRBV11-2 to TRBJ2-5, with D tentatively TRBD1 (5 bases). The length of the CDR3 is 14 residues. The V gene's germline CDR1 is SGHAT and CDR2 FQNNGV. The CDR3 loop is CASSIDSDQETQYF. In DNA, the CDR3 is TGTGCCAGCAGCATAGACAGTGACCAAGAGACCCAGTACTTC.

The chain combines TRBV18 with TRBJ2-1; 11 positions agree with TRBD1. The CDR3 runs to 15 residues. V gave up 6 bases and J gave up 2 bases; unmatched junction bases: 3. Germline V gene sequence: CDR1 KGHSH, CDR2 LQKENI. The CDR3 nucleotides read TGTGCCAGCTCGCTGGGACAGGGGGCCTACAATGAGCAGTTCTTC. Its protein is CASSLGQGAYNEQFF.

The rearrangement uses TRBV27 and TRBJ1-1; D perhaps matches TRBD1 (5 bases). CDR1 and CDR2 from the germline V gene are MNHEY and SMNVEV (reference sequence). This CDR3 spans 14 amino acids. The V gene lost 3 bases and the J gene lost 0 bases, with 8 bases spanning the gap. Here the CDR3 reads CASSFGGLNTEAFF. The CDR3 nucleotides are TGTGCCAGCAGTTTCGGGGGATTGAACACTGAAGCTTTCTTT.

The chain employs TRBV4-2 and TRBJ2-2; 7 bases map to TRBD2. Germline V gene data show CDR1 as LGHNA and CDR2 as YNFKEQ. The V segment lost 4 bases and the J segment 5 bases; nucleotides outside the gene matches: 7. The CDR3 runs 15 residues. The CDR3 is CASSPTVGGTGELFF. The DNA of the CDR3 is TGTGCCAGCAGCCCCACGGTGGGGGGGACCGGGGAGCTGTTTTTT.

The V gene is TRBV28, the J gene TRBJ2-2; 9 bases agree with TRBD1. V was clipped by 2 bases and J by 4 bases; unmatched bases: 5. The CDR3 runs to 16 residues. Per germline, CDR1 MDHEN and CDR2 SYDVKM. CDR3 loop: CASSLKTGQGTGELFF. In nucleotides, the CDR3 is TGTGCCAGCAGTTTAAAGACGGGACAGGGCACCGGGGAGCTGTTTTTT.

The rearrangement links TRBV10-3 to TRBJ1-5, with 7 positions matching TRBD1. CDR3 size: 14 residues. Germline CDR1 is ENHRY and CDR2 is SYGVKD. Trimming removed 4 bases from V and 2 bases from J; junction bases left unmatched: 2. CDR3 nucleotide sequence: TGTGCCATCAGTGCCGGGACAGGCAATCAGCCCCAGCATTTT. It is translated as CAISAGTGNQPQHF.

The CDR3 loop is CASSQRGFGNQPQHF. The CDR3, as DNA: TGTGCCAGCAGTCAGAGGGGGTTTGGCAATCAGCCCCAGCATTTT. This rearrangement joins TRBV28 to TRBJ1-5; D perhaps matches TRBD1 (6 bases). Trimming took off 5 bases at V and 2 bases at J, with 13 bases between the two ends. Per germline, CDR1 MDHEN and CDR2 SYDVKM. The CDR3 has 15 amino acids.

This clone was observed a single time. This chain connects TRBV4-3 to TRBJ2-1; 8 bases map to TRBD2. The V segment lost 0 bases and the J segment 5 bases; nucleotides outside the gene matches: 24. CDR3 length equals 22 residues. The germline CDR1 and CDR2 sequences are LGHNA and YSLEER. This CDR3 reads CASSQDKVGAGEPPSYNNEQFF. CDR3 bases: TGCGCCAGCAGCCAAGATAAGGTAGGAGCGGGAGAACCGCCGTCTTATAACAATGAGCAGTTCTTC.

This clone was detected many times. The V call is TRBV14, the J call TRBJ1-2; D is ambiguous. Per germline, CDR1 SGHDN and CDR2 FVKESK. The CDR3 has 12 residues. V lost 3 bases and J lost 4, with 6 bases in between. The CDR3 loop is CASSQRIYGYTF. DNA for the CDR3: TGTGCCAGCAGCCAGCGGATCTATGGCTACACCTTC.

The CDR3 sequence is CASSQKTVGVPCYNEQFF. The CDR3, as DNA: TGTGCCAGCAGCCAGAAAACAGTAGGGGTCCCCTGCTACAATGAGCAGTTCTTC. The rearrangement uses TRBV21-1 and TRBJ2-1; the DNA was not used to check the table's D call, TRBD1. TRBV21-1 counts as a pseudogene. CDR3 length equals 18 residues.

The chain carries TRBV19 and TRBJ2-1; possibly TRBD2 for D (6 bases). Trimming cost V 6 bases and J 3 bases, with 15 bases left between them. CDR1 and CDR2 from the germline V gene are LNHDA and SQIVND (reference sequence). This CDR3 comprises 15 residues. The CDR3 sequence: CASSMLPSDYNEQFF. The CDR3 nucleotides read TGTGCCAGTAGCATGTTACCTAGCGACTACAATGAGCAGTTCTTC.

The chain is built from TRBV27 and TRBJ1-5; D may be TRBD1 (6 bases). Between the trimmed V and J ends, which lost 3 bases and 7 bases, there was a span of 13 bases. CDR1 and CDR2 from the germline V gene are MNHEY and SMNVEV (reference sequence). The CDR3 is 14 amino acids. CDR3 protein: CASSLGGPRQPQHF. The CDR3 bases are TGTGCCAGCAGTTTGGGGGGGCCTAGGCAGCCCCAGCATTTT.

The V call is TRBV7-9, the J call TRBJ2-1, with D possibly being TRBD1 (6 bases). The CDR3 runs to 14 residues. Germline V CDR1 and CDR2: SEHNR, FQNEAQ (reference sequence). The V and J ends lost 5 bases and 8 bases respectively, with 16 bases between them. The DNA for the CDR3 is TGTGCCAGCAGCCCCTCTCGCAGGGGAGATGAGCAGTTCTTC. This translates into CASSPSRRGDEQFF.